The 8 T cell receptor beta chains presented below share a single source sample, sequenced in a study of post-analysis software for immune sequencing data. Findings of the study overall: TRBV5-6, TRBV5-1 and TRBV20-1 were among roughly five TRBV segments more frequent in patients than controls.

Libraries were made from TCR beta cDNA, and they carried unique molecular identifiers. Each CDR3 protein gets one entry after TCRdb re-called the PCR reads with MiXCR. The table records about 770,000 distinct CDR3 sequences, around 45% of them present only once. Their antigens remain unidentified. The sequencing input was blood. Every receptor here comes from a girl aged 10 to 17 with multiple sclerosis.

The V call is TRBV29-1, the J call TRBJ2-5, with TRBD2 matching over 7 bases. Germline trimming cut 3 bases from V and 1 base from J; bases unmatched to any gene: 8. This CDR3 is built from 15 residues. Germline V gene lookup returns CDR1 SQVTM and CDR2 ANQGSEA. In nucleotides, the CDR3 is TGCAGCGTTGACGGGGCTAGCGGATCCCAAGAGACCCAGTACTTC. It translates to CSVDGASGSQETQYF. The whole variable domain, filled in from reference TRBV29-1 and TRBJ2-5, reads SAVISQKPSRDICQRGTSLTIQCQVDSQVTMMFWYRQQPGQSLTLIATANQGSEATYESGFVIDKFPISRPNLTFSTLTVSNMSPEDSSIYLCSVDGASGSQETQYFGPGTRLLVL.

Only one count was recorded for this clonotype. CDR3 residues: CSVATGLYTEAFF. CDR3 nucleotide sequence: TGCAGCGTTGCTACGGGACTATACACTGAAGCTTTCTTT. The chain combines TRBV29-1 with TRBJ1-1, with D maybe TRBD1 (5 bases). Trimming removed 4 bases at V and 3 bases at J, with 12 bases between. Germline CDR1 SQVTM, CDR2 ANQGSEA. CDR3 length: 13 residues.

This clonotype has more than one count but fewer than ten. The DNA is omitted, as the CDR3 cannot be located on it reliably, and the CDR3 follows TCRdb's listing. This chain joins TRBV5-6 and TRBJ1-5. CDR1 is SGHDT and CDR2 is YYEEEE in the germline V gene. Termini included, the CDR3 measures 20 amino acids. The CDR3 here is CASSHQYEQYFGPGNQPQHF.

The V and J genes are TRBV5-1 and TRBJ2-1; D is possibly TRBD2 (5 bases). V gave up 0 bases and J gave up 7 bases, with 11 bases separating them. The germline gives CDR1 SGHRS, CDR2 YFSETQ. CDR3 length equals 14 residues. CDR3: CASSLDLARNEQFF. The CDR3 DNA is TGCGCCAGCAGCTTGGATTTAGCGAGGAATGAGCAGTTCTTC.

The chain recombines TRBV12-1 with TRBJ2-1; the table's D call, TRBD1, was not checked against the DNA. TRBV12-1 is a documented pseudogene. The CDR3 length is 16 residues. The CDR3 region is CASSFAGQGYDNEQFF. As DNA, the CDR3 is TGTGCCAGCAGCTTTGCAGGACAGGGTTATGACAATGAGCAGTTCTTC.

This rearrangement joins TRBV25-1 to TRBJ2-4; 7 bases fit TRBD1. There are 13 residues in the CDR3. The germline V gene has CDR1 MGHDK and CDR2 SYGVNS. V lost 5 bases and J lost 12; bases outside the gene matches: 10. Here the CDR3 DNA reads TGTGCCAGCAGTCCCGATCGGGGACAGCCTCAGTACTTC. The encoded protein is CASSPDRGQPQYF.

V gene TRBV20-1 combines with J gene TRBJ2-1; no reliable D call. V lost 6 bases and J 2 bases, leaving 20 bases between the germline ends. The CDR3 is made up of 16 amino acids. Germline V gene lookup returns CDR1 DFQATT and CDR2 SNEGSKA (reference sequence). CDR3 sequence: CSATPKSSATYNEQFF. In nucleotides, the CDR3 is TGCAGTGCCACCCCCAAATCCTCTGCGACCTACAATGAGCAGTTCTTC.

The chain employs TRBV4-3 and TRBJ2-4, with D maybe TRBD2 (5 bases). The J call may be wrong; the DNA end is better matched by TRBJ2-7. The CDR3 is 15 amino acids. Germline CDR1 is LGHNA and CDR2 is YSLEER. The CDR3 DNA reads TGCGCCAGCAGCCAAGTACCCGGAGCGGCCTACGAGCAGTACTTC. As protein: CASSQVPGAAYEQYF.